These T cell receptor beta chains were read from a single sample in a study of blood T cell repertoires in COVID-19. Sequencing used immunoSEQ multiplex PCR; TCRdb keeps in-frame clones, though not all of them. The sample carries 150,000 to 200,000 clones, approximately 78% recorded once. The sample was peripheral blood. The receptor set was obtained from a human donor in a cohort sampled during active COVID-19. Both conserved end residues are trimmed from each CDR3.

V	J	CDR3
TRBV11-3	TRBJ2-2	ASSSPEAGDTGELF
TRBV2	TRBJ2-5	ASSRETQY
TRBV28	TRBJ1-2	ASSYGGVDGYT
TRBV19	TRBJ1-2	ASSPGQAGYYGYT
TRBV4-3	TRBJ2-2	ASSQSGGLGFTGELF
TRBV7-7	TRBJ2-7	ASSLGQGRGYEQY
TRBV20-1	TRBJ2-1	SASPPGGKSSYNEQF
TRBV9	TRBJ2-7	ASSVDPQGQGKQY
TRBV2	TRBJ2-1	ASRIDRVDDEQF
TRBV9	TRBJ2-1	ASSVSGQGIYNEQF
TRBV29-1	TRBJ1-2	SVEPDYGYT
TRBV10-3	TRBJ1-6	AIRDGTVNSPLH
TRBV21-1	TRBJ2-2	ASSHYGTSGGGGELF
TRBV7-2	TRBJ2-1	ASSFETTSRGYNEQF
TRBV7-6	TRBJ2-7	ASSPDINSYEQY
TRBV18	TRBJ2-4	ASSASGNIQY
TRBV27	TRBJ2-1	ASSFTDSYNEQF
TRBV7-9	TRBJ1-3	ASSINGESGNTIY
TRBV6-2/TRBV6-3	TRBJ2-3	ASSYSSEALLTDTQY
TRBV19	TRBJ1-2	ASRKTDLPQNGYT
TRBV6-1	TRBJ1-2	ASSDSRGHGYGYT
TRBV7-2	TRBJ2-1	ASSPRDRGPYNEQF
TRBV6-5	TRBJ1-1	ASSQGGFRNTEAF
TRBV3-1/TRBV3-2	TRBJ1-1	ASRPNIRDSPVTEAF
TRBV28	TRBJ2-1	ASSLWVAGGRNEQF
TRBV15	TRBJ2-6	ATSRDSEGRYSGANVLT
TRBV10-3	TRBJ1-6	AISESPTGGNSPLH
TRBV19	TRBJ1-5	ASSTNRVGQPQH